The 22 T cell receptor beta chains listed next were all sequenced from one sample in a study of naive and memory T cell subsets. Their recognized antigens are unknown. Two oligonucleotides, mixed equimolar, formed the beta constant-region primer covering TRBC1 and TRBC2. Ligated cDNA was amplified by four rounds of PCR with nested alpha and beta constant-region primers and SP2. TCRdb redid the calling of the UMI-ligation and nested PCR reads with MiXCR, one entry per CDR3 protein. The repertoire holds about 150,000 distinct CDR3 sequences, with under 25% as singletons. Overall study results and limits: Possibly reflecting memory cells re-expressing CD45RA, a few larger clonotypes occurred in naive repertoires, especially CD8.

The sequenced sample consisted of naive CD4+ T cells from blood. The source of these receptors is a human donor in good health.

This clonotype was found many times. The rearrangement uses TRBV28 and TRBJ2-5; no firm D call. The V end lost 2 bases, the J end lost 2 bases, and 6 bases lay between the germline ends. This CDR3 comprises 13 residues. Germline CDR1 reads MDHEN; CDR2 reads SYDVKM. The CDR3 reads CASSLPVQETQYF. CDR3 DNA: TGTGCCAGCAGTTTACCGGTACAAGAGACCCAGTACTTC.

The chain links TRBV20-1 to TRBJ2-5, with 13 nucleotides matching TRBD2. V lost 5 bases to trimming and J lost 4 bases; unmatched junction nucleotides: 4. Per germline, CDR1 DFQATT and CDR2 SNEGSKA (reference sequence). The CDR3 totals 14 residues. The CDR3 region is CSARTSGRGETQYF. CDR3 DNA sequence: TGCAGTGCTCGGACTAGCGGGAGAGGAGAGACCCAGTACTTC.

This clonotype was seen at least ten times. V usage is TRBV29-1 and J usage is TRBJ2-1, with TRBD2 matching 7 bases. The germline V gene encodes CDR1 SQVTM and CDR2 ANQGSEA. The V and J ends lost 5 bases and 0 bases, in that order; junction bases with no gene match: 7. The length of the CDR3 is 15 residues. For the CDR3, the DNA is TGCAGCGTTCAGGCCCCGGGAGGCTCCTACAATGAGCAGTTCTTC. The encoded protein is CSVQAPGGSYNEQFF.

At least ten counts were recorded for this clonotype. The J gene is TRBJ2-7, the V gene TRBV6-1; no reliable D call. The CDR3 is 12 residues long. Germline lookup yields CDR1 MNHNS and CDR2 SASEGT. The V and J ends lost 8 bases and 6 bases respectively, with 14 bases between them. CDR3 sequence reads: CASRFSAAEQYF. CDR3 DNA: TGTGCCAGCCGTTTCTCGGCGGCCGAGCAGTACTTC.

In its sample, this clonotype was seen many times. This chain connects TRBV12-3 or TRBV12-4 to TRBJ2-3; D is ambiguous. V was trimmed by 6 bases and J by 6 bases, leaving 10 bases between them. This CDR3 has 12 amino acids. CDR3 DNA: TGTGCCAGCAGCCTTCGAGCCGATACGCAGTATTTT. Protein: CASSLRADTQYF.

The V and J genes are TRBV10-2 and TRBJ2-5; 8 bases align to TRBD2. The CDR3 is 15 residues long. Germline lookup yields CDR1 WSHSY and CDR2 SAAADI. The V segment lost 4 bases and the J segment 7 bases; nucleotides outside the gene matches: 11. The CDR3 DNA reads as TGCGCCAGCAGTGCGGCCAGCGGGAGAGGGGGGACCCAGTACTTC. This translates into CASSAASGRGGTQYF.

This clonotype showed up just a few times. The chain links TRBV9 to TRBJ1-1, with a weak D call TRBD1 (5 bases). V dropped 3 bases and J dropped 0 bases, with 12 bases sitting between them. The V gene's germline CDR1 is SGDLS and CDR2 YYNGEE. This CDR3 spans 15 amino acids. The CDR3 reads CASSATPTVNTEAFF. CDR3 coding DNA: TGTGCCAGCAGCGCCACCCCGACAGTGAACACTGAAGCTTTCTTT.

The chain is built from TRBV11-2 and TRBJ2-3; D unresolved. V was cut by 5 bases and J by 0 bases, with 9 bases left in between. Germline CDR1 SGHAT, CDR2 FQNNGV. The CDR3 length is 14 residues. CDR3 bases: TGTGCCAGCAGCGCCACCGGAAGCACAGATACGCAGTATTTT. It yields the protein CASSATGSTDTQYF.

The rearrangement joins TRBV4-1 to TRBJ1-5; no clear D. V lost 1 base and J 0 bases, leaving 7 bases between the germline ends. This CDR3 has 15 amino acids. The germline V gene encodes CDR1 MGHRA and CDR2 YSYEKL. CDR3 coding DNA: TGCGCCAGCAGCCAAGGGGTGGTTAGCAATCAGCCCCAGCATTTT. Its translation is CASSQGVVSNQPQHF.

The chain recombines TRBV5-1 with TRBJ2-7; maybe TRBD2 (6 bases). The CDR3 sequence is 13 residues long. CDR1 and CDR2 (germline): SGHRS, YFSETQ. The V gene lost 3 bases and the J gene lost 3 bases, with 10 bases spanning the gap. The CDR3 region has the DNA TGCGCCAGCAGCTGGGGACTTAACTACGAGCAGTACTTC. It codes for CASSWGLNYEQYF.

The chain combines TRBV4-1 with TRBJ2-3; the match to TRBD1 covers 7 bases. CDR3 length: 17 residues. V was clipped by 2 bases and J by 0 bases; unmatched bases: 8. Germline V gene data show CDR1 as MGHRA and CDR2 as YSYEKL. The CDR3 nucleotides are TGCGCCAGCAGCCAACTCCCAGGGGGACAGAGCACAGATACGCAGTATTTT. Encoded protein: CASSQLPGGQSTDTQYF.

V is TRBV29-1 and J is TRBJ1-1; no reliable D call. This CDR3 spans 10 amino acids. Per germline, CDR1 SQVTM and CDR2 ANQGSEA. V dropped 3 bases and J dropped 8 bases, with 7 bases sitting between them. The CDR3 DNA reads TGCAGCGTTGACGGGGTCGAAGCTTTCTTT. Protein product: CSVDGVEAFF.

This clonotype was seen at least ten times. The chain recombines TRBV11-3 with TRBJ2-3; no definite D call. The V end was cut by 4 bases, the J end by 1 base, with 12 bases between. CDR3 length: 15 amino acids. In germline, CDR1 is SGHNT, CDR2 YENEEA. This CDR3 reads CASSSRRGGTDTQYF. CDR3 in DNA: TGTGCCAGCAGCTCACGACGTGGTGGCACAGATACGCAGTATTTT.

This clonotype appeared many times. V is TRBV6-2 or TRBV6-3 and J is TRBJ2-2; the match to TRBD1 covers 9 bases. The ends lost 5 bases at V and 7 bases at J; junction bases unmatched: 8. The germline CDR1 and CDR2 sequences are MNHEY and SVGEGT. The CDR3 contains 15 residues. The CDR3 sequence: CASSPQGASIGELFF. The CDR3 region has the DNA TGTGCCAGCAGTCCACAGGGGGCGTCGATCGGGGAGCTGTTTTTT.

This clonotype turned up a few times. The rearrangement links TRBV7-9 to TRBJ1-1, with a weak D call TRBD1 (5 bases). CDR1 is SEHNR, CDR2 FQNEAQ, per germline (reference sequence). The CDR3 is made up of 14 amino acids. Between the trimmed V and J ends, which lost 2 bases and 1 base, there was a span of 8 bases. CDR3 loop: CASSLQGPNTEAFF. In nucleotides, the CDR3 is TGTGCCAGCAGCTTACAGGGCCCGAACACTGAAGCTTTCTTT.

The chain is built from TRBV13 and TRBJ2-7, with a weak D call TRBD2 (5 bases). The CDR3 covers 14 residues. Trimming took off 0 bases at V and 4 bases at J, with 10 bases between the two ends. Germline CDR1 is PRHDT and CDR2 is FYEKMQ (reference sequence). CDR3 DNA: TGTGCCAGCAGCTTAGGCGGCAGGAGGTACGAGCAGTACTTC. Residues: CASSLGGRRYEQYF.

This clonotype has a handful of counts. The chain has TRBV7-2 and TRBJ2-7; 7 bases line up with TRBD2. J lost 3 bases, V lost 5 bases, and 10 bases had no gene match. This CDR3 is 15 amino acids long. Germline CDR1 and CDR2: SGHTA and FQGNSA. The CDR3: CASSIRGRVRYEQYF. The DNA for the CDR3 is TGTGCCAGCAGCATTAGAGGGAGGGTTCGCTACGAGCAGTACTTC.

This clonotype was recorded a few times. The chain links TRBV28 to TRBJ2-3, with TRBD2 matching over 12 bases. V was pared by 3 bases and J by 3 bases, with 16 bases of the junction left unmatched. The CDR3 runs to 20 residues. CDR1 and CDR2 from the germline V gene are MDHEN and SYDVKM. DNA of the CDR3: TGTGCCAGCAGTTTGTACGCAGTGACTAGCGGGAGTTTCACGACAGATACGCAGTATTTT. Its protein product is CASSLYAVTSGSFTTDTQYF.

The rearrangement links TRBV27 to TRBJ1-1; no reliable D call. Trimming shortened V by 4 bases and J by 5 bases, and 8 bases separated the two germline ends. The germline gives CDR1 MNHEY, CDR2 SMNVEV (reference sequence). The CDR3 runs 12 residues. The chain's CDR3 is CASSSGWTEAFF. In nucleotides, the CDR3 is TGTGCCAGCAGTTCCGGGTGGACTGAAGCTTTCTTT.

Written as DNA, the CDR3 is TGTGCCAGCAGCCAAGTGGAGTTTGGGACCGAAAATGAAAAACTGTTTTTT. Its translation: CASSQVEFGTENEKLFF. The chain couples TRBV4-2 to TRBJ1-4; weak D call: TRBD1 (5 bases). CDR3 length equals 17 residues. The V end lost 1 base, the J end lost 5 bases, and 17 bases lay between the germline ends. Germline loops: CDR1 LGHNA, CDR2 YNFKEQ.

This clonotype appeared many times. The chain has TRBV29-1 and TRBJ2-1, with TRBD2 matching 7 bases. Germline assignment: CDR1 SQVTM and CDR2 ANQGSEA. CDR3 length: 14 residues. CDR3 nucleotide sequence: TGCAGTGTCGCCAAGGTATTGGCGGGGGATGAGCAGTTCTTC. Amino acid sequence: CSVAKVLAGDEQFF.

This clonotype was observed a few times. This chain links TRBV6-5 with TRBJ2-7; D gene ambiguous. CDR1 is MNHEY and CDR2 is SVGAGI in the germline V gene. The V end lost 6 bases, the J end lost 0 bases, and 12 bases lay between the germline ends. This CDR3 spans 14 amino acids. For the CDR3, the DNA is TGTGCCAGCAGACTGGGAAAGACCTCCTACGAGCAGTACTTC. Encoded protein: CASRLGKTSYEQYF.